The T cell receptor beta chain described here comes from a study of blood T cell repertoires in COVID-19. J lost 9 bases, V lost 6 bases, and 6 bases had no gene match. CDR3 size: 13 residues. Data came from immunoSEQ multiplex PCR; TCRdb stores just in-frame clones and leaves some out. The sample includes 330,000 or so clones, 80% to 95% seen only once; the top ten take approximately 18%. Sequenced: PBMCs or T cells enriched from blood (not recorded which). The chain couples TRBV12-3 or TRBV12-4 to TRBJ2-1, with TRBD2 matching 9 bases. This receptor was taken from a woman in her thirties who had recovered from COVID-19. The CDR3 loop is CASSRGLASEQFF. The CDR3 DNA is TGTGCCAGCAGCCGTGGACTAGCGAGTGAGCAGTTCTTC.